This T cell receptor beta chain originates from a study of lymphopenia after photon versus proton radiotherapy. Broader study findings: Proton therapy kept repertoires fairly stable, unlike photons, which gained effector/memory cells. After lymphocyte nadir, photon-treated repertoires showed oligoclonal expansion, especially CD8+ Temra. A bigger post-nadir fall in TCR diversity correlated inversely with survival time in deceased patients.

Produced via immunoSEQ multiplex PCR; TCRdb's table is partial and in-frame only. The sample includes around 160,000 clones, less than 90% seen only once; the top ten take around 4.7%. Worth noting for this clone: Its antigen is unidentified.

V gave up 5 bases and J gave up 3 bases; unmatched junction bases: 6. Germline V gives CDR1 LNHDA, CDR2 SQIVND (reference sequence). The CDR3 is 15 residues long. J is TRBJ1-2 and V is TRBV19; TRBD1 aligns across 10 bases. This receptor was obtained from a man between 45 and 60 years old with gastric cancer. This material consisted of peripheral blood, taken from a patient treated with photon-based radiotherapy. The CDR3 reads CASSGSGQGDYGYTF. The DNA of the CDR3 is TGTGCCAGTAGTGGGTCTGGACAGGGGGACTATGGCTACACCTTC.